This T cell receptor (beta chain) was captured by sequencing in a study of control samples from healthy donors and cancer patients. The CDR3 is 16 amino acids. V lost 0 bases, J lost 6 bases, and 16 bases lay in between. Germline-derived CDR1 and CDR2 are SGHRS and YFSETQ. The method was immunoSEQ multiplex PCR; TCRdb's version includes in-frame clones alone and lacks a portion of them. The sample holds roughly 150,000 clones, more than 85% seen once. Specimen: blood. The TCR comes from a young man in good health. The V call is TRBV5-1, the J call TRBJ2-1; a possible D gene is TRBD2 (5 bases). In nucleotides, the CDR3 is TGCGCCAGCAGCTTGGCCGGGCGGGCGCCCATCAATGAGCAGTTCTTC. This sequence encodes CASSLAGRAPINEQFF.